The subject of this entry is one T cell receptor beta chain. Germline V gives CDR1 MNHEY, CDR2 SMNVEV (reference sequence). V lost 5 bases to trimming and J lost 0 bases, with 14 bases between them. This CDR3 has 16 amino acids. These data belong to a study of neurological immune-mediated disorders. One entry per CDR3 protein results from TCRdb running MiXCR on the 5' RACE reads. The top ten hold just under 7.5% of the sample, which has about 74,000 distinct CDR3 sequences, less than 5.5% seen once. The receptor comes from a man aged 18 to 29 with multiple sclerosis. Sequencing was carried out using PBMCs. J is TRBJ1-5 and V is TRBV27; the D is unclear. DNA for the CDR3: TGTGCCAGCAGTCCTCGCGGAGACAATAGCAATCAGCCCCAGCATTTT. Translated, it gives CASSPRGDNSNQPQHF.